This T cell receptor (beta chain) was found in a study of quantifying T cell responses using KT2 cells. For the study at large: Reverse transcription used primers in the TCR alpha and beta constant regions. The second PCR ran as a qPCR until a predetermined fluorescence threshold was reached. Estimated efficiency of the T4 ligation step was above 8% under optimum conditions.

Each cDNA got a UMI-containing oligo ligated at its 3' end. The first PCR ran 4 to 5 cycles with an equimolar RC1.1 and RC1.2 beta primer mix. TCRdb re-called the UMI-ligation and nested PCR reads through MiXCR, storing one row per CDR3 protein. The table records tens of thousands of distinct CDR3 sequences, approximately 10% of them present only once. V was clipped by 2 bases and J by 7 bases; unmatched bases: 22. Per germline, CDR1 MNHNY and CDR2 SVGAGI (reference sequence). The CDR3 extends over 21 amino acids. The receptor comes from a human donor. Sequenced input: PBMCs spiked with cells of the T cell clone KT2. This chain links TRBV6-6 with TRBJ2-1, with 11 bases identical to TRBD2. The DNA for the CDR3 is TGTGCCAGCAGTTACACAAGCGGTTATTACCCGACTAGCGGGACTGTGAATGAGCAGTTCTTC. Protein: CASSYTSGYYPTSGTVNEQFF.